This T cell receptor (beta chain) appears in the sequencing data of a study of shared clonotypes between healthy human individuals. This clone appeared a few times. Sorted-subset replicate PCRs used about 200 ng of genomic DNA. This amount corresponded to about 30,000 T cell genomes. Sequencing was performed with immunoSEQ multiplex PCR; in TCRdb, only in-frame clones are kept and a portion is missing. The data show 650,000 to 750,000 clones, about two thirds seen once. Germline V gives CDR1 MDHEN, CDR2 SYDVKM. The CDR3 runs 16 residues. V lost 5 bases, J lost 7 bases, and 23 bases lay in between. This TCR was sampled from a woman in her 30s in good health. The sample consisted of memory CD4+ T cells sorted from blood. Documented subset: CD45RA-negative fraction. The chain uses TRBV28 and TRBJ2-5, with D perhaps matching TRBD2 (6 bases). The DNA for the CDR3 is TGTGCCAGCAGTGCTGGGGGGAGTAAGGGAGGAGGGACCCAGTACTTC. This encodes CASSAGGSKGGGTQYF.